This is a list of T cell receptor beta chains from one sample in a study of blood T cells in healthy people across ages. Via MiXCR, TCRdb re-called the 5' RACE reads, giving one row per CDR3 protein. The sample consists of about 1,500,000 distinct CDR3 sequences, about 43% of them appearing once. The specimen was blood. The receptors derive from a woman aged 18-29 years in good health. Each CDR3 is given with its conserved first and last residue. The D gene is left open where the match is weak. A clone size is listed for some rows: how often the clone was seen (once, few, many), or a class if it is expanded.

>TRBD2|NA|TRBJ2-7|TRBV30
CAWSNSPGGTLFHEQYF
TGTGCCTGGAGTAATTCCCCCGGGGGGACCCTTTTCCACGAGCAGTACTTC
>NA|few|TRBJ2-7|TRBV25-1
CASSFRGNSYEQYF
TGTGCCAGCAGTTTTCGGGGGAACTCCTACGAGCAGTACTTC
>NA|NA|TRBJ2-6|TRBV12-5
CASGLGSFTSGANVLTF
TGTGCTAGTGGTTTGGGGTCGTTCACCTCTGGGGCCAACGTCCTGACTTTC
>TRBD2|NA|TRBJ2-5|TRBV20-1
CSAHSTSGGIKRTQYF
TGCAGTGCTCACAGTACTAGCGGGGGGATAAAGAGAACCCAGTACTTC
>NA|NA|TRBJ2-1|TRBV4-1
CASSQEEADEQFF
TGCGCCAGCAGCCAAGAGGAAGCGGATGAGCAGTTCTTC
>NA|NA|TRBJ2-3|TRBV7-6
CASSRKPMFADTQYF
TGTGCCAGCAGCCGAAAACCCATGTTTGCGGATACGCAGTATTTT
>NA|few|TRBJ2-7|TRBV29-1
CSVEGPYEQYF
TGCAGCGTTGAAGGCCCCTACGAGCAGTACTTC
>TRBD1|NA|TRBJ1-6|TRBV20-1
CSARDPRGDDSPLHF
TGCAGTGCTAGAGATCCCAGGGGGGATGATTCACCCCTCCACTTT
>TRBD2|NA|TRBJ2-5|TRBV4-1
CASSQEVRLAGGPPYF
TGCGCCAGCAGCCAAGAGGTACGGCTAGCGGGGGGTCCACCGTACTTC
>NA|NA|TRBJ2-7|TRBV29-1
CSVGVGEREQYF
TGCAGCGTGGGGGTCGGGGAGCGCGAGCAGTACTTC
>TRBD1|NA|TRBJ2-7|TRBV28
CASSRVGSTGTYEQYF
TGTGCCAGCAGCCGAGTCGGTTCGACAGGGACCTACGAGCAGTACTTC
>NA|NA|TRBJ1-6|TRBV28
CASSLRSYNSPLHF
TGTGCCAGCAGTTTACGCTCCTATAATTCACCCCTCCACTTT
>NA|few|TRBJ1-2|TRBV27
CASSPYHGGGYTF
TGTGCCAGCAGTCCCTATCACGGCGGCGGCTACACCTTC
>NA|NA|TRBJ1-5|TRBV6-5
CASSYRDGGGNQPQHF
TGTGCCAGCAGTTACCGGGACGGGGGAGGCAATCAGCCCCAGCATTTT
>TRBD2|once|TRBJ2-1|TRBV4-1
CASSLLAGGPVNEQFF
TGCGCCAGCAGCCTACTAGCGGGGGGGCCTGTGAATGAGCAGTTCTTC
>NA|NA|TRBJ1-2|TRBV28
CASSALTGTFYGYTF
TGTGCCAGCAGTGCCTTGACCGGGACCTTCTATGGCTACACCTTC
>NA|NA|TRBJ2-1|TRBV15
CATSRDLELNEQFF
TGTGCCACCAGCAGAGATTTGGAACTCAATGAGCAGTTCTTC
>NA|NA|TRBJ1-3|TRBV6-5
CASSRGNGPGNTIYF
TGTGCCAGCAGTCGGGGTAACGGGCCTGGAAACACCATATATTTT
>NA|few|TRBJ2-7|TRBV7-2
CASSRVFSGLYEQYF
TGTGCCAGCAGCCGGGTTTTTAGCGGACTATACGAGCAGTACTTC
>NA|NA|TRBJ1-5|TRBV5-5
CASSMVEGMSQPQHF
TGTGCCAGCAGTATGGTGGAGGGGATGAGTCAGCCCCAGCATTTT